This TCR beta chain was captured in a study of T cell responses to AZD1222 COVID-19 vaccine. Findings and limits, study-wide: The CD4 TCRs associated with vaccination extended across spike and predominated at 160-218 and 743-854. Unmutated regions of variants are reportedly targeted by nearly half of spike-specific TCRs. After two AZD1222 doses, spike-specific TCR breadth and depth rose versus day 0.

V was clipped by 2 bases and J by 5 bases; unmatched bases: 9. The CDR3 contains 16 residues. Germline-derived CDR1 and CDR2 are MNHEY and SVGAGI. Sequencing was performed with immunoSEQ multiplex PCR; in TCRdb, only in-frame clones are kept and a portion is missing. In the table there are roughly 110,000 clones, roughly 91% of which are singletons. As to this clone: Its antigen is still unknown.

This TCR was sampled from an adult who received the AZD1222 COVID-19 vaccine. The sequenced sample was peripheral blood, obtained 28 days after the second AZD1222 dose. The chain uses TRBV6-5 and TRBJ2-7, with 10 bases matching TRBD2. The CDR3 reads CASSYLTSGESHEQYF. The CDR3 DNA follows: TGTGCCAGCAGTTACCTTACTAGCGGGGAGAGTCACGAGCAGTACTTC.